The TCR beta chain described here comes from a study of blood T cells in healthy people across ages. Study findings and constraints: TCR beta diversity was tightly associated with the proportion of naive T cells.

The CDR3 runs 15 residues. Trimming took off 7 bases at V and 2 bases at J, with 17 bases between the two ends. Germline assignment: CDR1 SGHRS and CDR2 YFSETQ. Every participating donor contributed about 10 milliliters of peripheral blood through a draw. With each sample, at least 5 micrograms of total RNA were extracted. As for this clonotype: As yet, its antigen is unknown.

Sample-barcoded 5' priming and a J-beta primer mix drove a second PCR of roughly 6 to 12 cycles. TCRdb re-called the 5' RACE reads through MiXCR, storing one row per CDR3 protein. In the table there are almost 800,000 distinct CDR3 sequences, more than 45% of which are singletons. The gene calls are TRBV5-1 and TRBJ2-3; D is unresolved. The sequencing input was blood. The clonotype originates from a man aged 30 to 45 in good health. The DNA for the CDR3 is TGCGCCAGCCACCAGCAGTCGGTAAACACAGATACGCAGTATTTT. Translation: CASHQQSVNTDTQYF.